This TCR beta chain was captured by sequencing in a study of regulatory T cells in long-lasting Graves disease. For TCR beta, libraries came from iRepertoire HTBI primers and Arm-PCR of CDR3 regions. TCRdb called the multiplex PCR reads again in MiXCR, with one record for every CDR3 protein. The data show about 400,000 distinct CDR3 sequences, about 20% seen once. The CDR3 sequence is 12 residues long. In germline, CDR1 is MNHGY, CDR2 SVAAGI. Deletions cut 3 bases from V and 3 bases from J, with 6 bases between. Stated time point: persistent/refractory GD, antithyroid drugs over 5 years with positive TRAb. Scientists built the TCR library using RNA that was extracted from PBMCs.

Source: peripheral blood mononuclear cells (PBMCs), taken when the disease was refractory, from a patient treated with antithyroid drugs. The clonotype comes from a female donor with Graves disease. The chain couples TRBV6-9 to TRBJ2-7; D not certain. The CDR3 is CASSYTHYEQYF. The CDR3 DNA reads TGTGCCAGCAGTTACACCCACTACGAGCAGTACTTC.